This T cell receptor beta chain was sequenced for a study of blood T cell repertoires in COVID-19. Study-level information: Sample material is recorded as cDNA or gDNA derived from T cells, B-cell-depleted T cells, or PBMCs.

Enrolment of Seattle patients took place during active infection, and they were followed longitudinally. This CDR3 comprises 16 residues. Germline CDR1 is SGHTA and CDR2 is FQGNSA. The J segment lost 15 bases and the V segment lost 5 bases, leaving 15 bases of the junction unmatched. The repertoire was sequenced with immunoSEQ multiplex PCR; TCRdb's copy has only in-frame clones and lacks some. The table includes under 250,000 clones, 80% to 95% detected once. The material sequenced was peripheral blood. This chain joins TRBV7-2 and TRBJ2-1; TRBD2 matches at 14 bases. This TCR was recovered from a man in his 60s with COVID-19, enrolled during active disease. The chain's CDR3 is CASSMGLAGDRAPGFF. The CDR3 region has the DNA TGTGCCAGCAGCATGGGACTAGCGGGAGATAGGGCCCCGGGGTTCTTC.